This T cell receptor beta chain appears in the sequencing data of a study of blood T cell repertoires in COVID-19. On the study more broadly: Sites across the United States, Italy and Spain contributed samples from acute and convalescent COVID-19. Sources were T cells, B-cell-depleted T cells, or PBMCs; the material itself was cDNA or gDNA.

Per the original data handling: Amplification with reference gene primers provided the estimates of nucleated cell counts. Assay used: immunoSEQ multiplex PCR; TCRdb lists only in-frame clones, some missing. D and trimming were read from the DNA, whereas the V and J calls and clone size are those reported in that table. The sample yields 100,000 to 150,000 clones, more than 70% seen once. The CDR3 covers 13 residues. The germline V gene encodes CDR1 SEHNR and CDR2 FQNEAQ (reference sequence). V dropped 5 bases and J dropped 4; count of bases not matched to a gene: 5. The chain carries TRBV7-9 and TRBJ2-7, with 7 bases fitting TRBD1. This clonotype was obtained from a human donor in a cohort sampled during active COVID-19. The source material was peripheral blood. The CDR3 coding sequence is TGTGCCAGCAGCGTCGGGACAGTTTACGAGCAGTACTTC. This encodes CASSVGTVYEQYF.